Listed below are T cell receptor beta chains from one sample, sequenced in a study of OX40 agonist ivuxolimab in advanced cancers. Clones were sequenced by immunoSEQ multiplex PCR, and TCRdb holds only the in-frame ones, with some missing. In the table there are tens of thousands of clones, more than 70% of which are singletons. This specimen consisted of CD4+ or CD8+ T cells sorted from blood, obtained in a trial of the OX40 agonist ivuxolimab. Receptors originate from an adult with an advanced solid tumor such as melanoma, head and neck, liver or kidney cancer. CDR3s include the opening cysteine and the closing phenylalanine or tryptophan. The D gene is left open where the match is weak. The listing skips clone size in some rows; elsewhere it reads once, few, many or a size class.

>NA|TRBD2|TRBV7-9|TRBJ2-1
TGTGCCAGCAGCTCCGCCGGGACTAGCGGGGGGTACAATGAGCAGTTCTTC
CASSSAGTSGGYNEQFF
>NA|NA|TRBV19|TRBJ2-1
TGTGCCAGTAGTAGCTCAGGGAAAACCTACAATGAGCAGTTCTTC
CASSSSGKTYNEQFF
>NA|NA|TRBV23-1|TRBJ2-1
TGCGCCAGCAGTCGGCACCCGCGTGGGTACAATGAGCAGTTCTTC
CASSRHPRGYNEQFF
>NA|NA|TRBV6-1|TRBJ1-5
TGTGCCAGCAGTGAGTGGGGGACGTTTCAGCCCCAGCATTTT
CASSEWGTFQPQHF
>once|TRBD1|TRBV6-5|TRBJ2-7
TGTGCCAGCAGTTACTCGTACGACAGGGACTACGAGCAGTACTTC
CASSYSYDRDYEQYF
>NA|NA|TRBV6-1|TRBJ1-1
TGTGCCAGCAGTGAATGGGCAGGCCTGAACACTGAAGCTTTCTTT
CASSEWAGLNTEAFF
>NA|NA|TRBV30|TRBJ1-1
TGTGCCTGGAGCCAAAGCTGGGTTGGCACTGAAGCTTTCTTT
CAWSQSWVGTEAFF
>NA|TRBD2|TRBV7-9|TRBJ2-5
TGTGCCAGCAGCTTTGGTAGCGGGGAGGGAGAGACCCAGTACTTC
CASSFGSGEGETQYF
>NA|NA|TRBV4-1|TRBJ1-3
TGCGCCAGCAGCCCGGGACCACCCCGAACTGGAAACACCATATATTTT
CASSPGPPRTGNTIYF
>NA|NA|TRBV6-6|TRBJ2-7
TGTGCCAGCAGTTACTCGCGGGAGCAGTACTTC
CASSYSREQYF
>NA|NA|TRBV4-1|TRBJ2-1
TGCGCCAGCAGCCAAAGGGGGGCCCATGAGCAGTTCTTC
CASSQRGAHEQFF
>NA|NA|TRBV6-5|TRBJ1-1
TGTGCCAGCAGTGCGGTGACCATGAACACTGAAGCTTTCTTT
CASSAVTMNTEAFF
>NA|NA|TRBV11-2|TRBJ2-3
TGTGCCAGCAGCTTCCAATCACTTCTCGCAGATACGCAGTATTTT
CASSFQSLLADTQYF
>NA|NA|TRBV11-2|TRBJ2-3
TGTGCCAGCAGCTTTCCAGGCGCGGATACGCAGTATTTT
CASSFPGADTQYF
>few|NA|TRBV6-5|TRBJ1-5
TGTGGGAATCAGCCCCAGCATTTT
CGNQPQHF
>NA|NA|TRBV6-5|TRBJ2-7
TGTGCCAGCAGTTACTCCTACGGACGAACCTACGAGCAGTACTTC
CASSYSYGRTYEQYF
>NA|NA|TRBV7-9|TRBJ2-7
TGTGCCAGCAGCTATTCGCGGGGCTACGAGCAGTACTTC
CASSYSRGYEQYF
>NA|NA|TRBV18|TRBJ1-1
TGTGCCAGCTCACCCGGGGGTATGAACACTGAAGCTTTCTTT
CASSPGGMNTEAFF
>NA|NA|TRBV11-1|TRBJ1-6
TGTGCCAGCAGTGCGGGACAAGGGGCTTCACCCCTCCACTTT
CASSAGQGASPLHF
>NA|NA|TRBV11-2|TRBJ1-1
TGTGCCAGCAGCCGACGACAGAGGAACACTGAAGCTTTCTTT
CASSRRQRNTEAFF
>NA|TRBD1|TRBV30|TRBJ2-2
TGTGCCTGGTCCGGGACAGGGTTTTCCGGGGAGCTGTTTTTT
CAWSGTGFSGELFF
>NA|NA|TRBV30|TRBJ2-7
TGTGCCTGGAGTGGCTTAAGAGAGCAGTACTTC
CAWSGLREQYF
>NA|NA|TRBV6-5|TRBJ1-5
TGTGCCAGCAGAGCAACCAAGGGGTACAATCAGCCCCAGCATTTT
CASRATKGYNQPQHF
>NA|TRBD1|TRBV7-2|TRBJ1-6
TGTGCCAGCAGCCAACCGACAGGGACAAGTTCACCCCTCCACTTT
CASSQPTGTSSPLHF
>once|NA|TRBV11-2|TRBJ2-7
TGTGCCAGCAGCTTGGGGACCCTTTTCTACGAGCAGTACTTC
CASSLGTLFYEQYF
>NA|TRBD1|TRBV7-2|TRBJ1-2
TGTGCCAGCAGCAGGGACAGGGTTTGGAATGGCTACACCTTC
CASSRDRVWNGYTF
>NA|NA|TRBV25-1|TRBJ1-4
TGTGCCAGCAGTGAATGGCAAAACCGGGAAAAACTGTTTTTT
CASSEWQNREKLFF
>NA|NA|TRBV18|TRBJ2-2
TGTGCCAGCACGAACACCGGGGAGCTGTTTTTT
CASTNTGELFF
>NA|TRBD1|TRBV9|TRBJ1-1
TGTGCCAGCAGCGTAGTTTCGGGACAGGGGAGTTACACTGAAGCTTTCTTT
CASSVVSGQGSYTEAFF
>few|NA|TRBV2|TRBJ1-5
TGTGCCAGCCTTCCTGGGAGGGGCAATCAGCCCCAGCATTTT
CASLPGRGNQPQHF
>once|TRBD1|TRBV9|TRBJ1-1
TGTGCCAGCAGTGACTCCTCGGACAGGCGGAACACTGAAGCTTTCTTT
CASSDSSDRRNTEAFF
>NA|NA|TRBV11-2|TRBJ1-6
TGTGCCAGCAGCCTAGCTACAGGCCAGGGGCGAGATTCACCCCTCCACTTT
CASSLATGQGRDSPLHF
>NA|TRBD2|TRBV5-6|TRBJ2-7
TGTGCCAGCAGCTTGGAAGGGGCTAGCGGGGGGGCCTACGAGCAGTACTTC
CASSLEGASGGAYEQYF
>NA|NA|TRBV5-5|TRBJ2-5
TGTGCCAGCAGCTTGGGCCCGTCGGATAAGGAGACCCAGTACTTC
CASSLGPSDKETQYF
>NA|NA|TRBV6-6|TRBJ1-5
TGTGCCAGCAGACCCCCGAGTGGGGAGGGCAATCAGCCCCAGCATTTT
CASRPPSGEGNQPQHF
>NA|NA|TRBV18|TRBJ1-5
TGTGCCAGCTCACCAAGGGTGGATGATAGCAATCAGCCCCAGCATTTT
CASSPRVDDSNQPQHF
>NA|NA|TRBV29-1|TRBJ1-1
TGCAGCGTTGATTACATGAACACTGAAGCTTTCTTT
CSVDYMNTEAFF
>NA|NA|TRBV6-1|TRBJ1-2
TGTGCCAGCGAAACAGGGAGATACGGCTACACCTTC
CASETGRYGYTF
>NA|NA|TRBV5-1|TRBJ2-2
TGCGCCAGCACATCGGTATTGGGGGGGCCGAACACCGGGGAGCTGTTTTTT
CASTSVLGGPNTGELFF
>NA|TRBD2|TRBV11-2|TRBJ2-5
TGTGCCAGCAGCTCCAAGTTGGGACTAGCGGGGGGCGGAGAGACCCAGTACTTC
CASSSKLGLAGGGETQYF
>NA|NA|TRBV19|TRBJ1-1
TGTGCCAGTACCCATGTGAACACTGAAGCTTTCTTT
CASTHVNTEAFF
>NA|NA|TRBV27|TRBJ2-3
TGTGCCAGCGGTCATAGTGCAGACACGGGGGGCACAGATACGCAGTATTTT
CASGHSADTGGTDTQYF
>few|TRBD1|TRBV5-1|TRBJ1-6
TGCGCCAGCAGCCAAGGACAGGGGACTTCACCCCTCCACTTT
CASSQGQGTSPLHF
>NA|NA|TRBV9|TRBJ2-7
TGTGCCAGCAGCGTAGGAGGGAACTACGAGCAGTACTTC
CASSVGGNYEQYF
>NA|NA|TRBV27|TRBJ2-1
TGTGCCAGATATCTACCGAGTTTCAATGAGCAGTTCTTC
CARYLPSFNEQFF